These 24 T cell receptor beta chains originate from one sample sequenced in a study of blood T cell repertoires in COVID-19. TCRdb keeps only in-frame clones here, not all; method: immunoSEQ multiplex PCR. The sample yields about 83,000 clones, approximately 90% seen once. The sequencing sample was made of peripheral blood. The receptor set was obtained from a woman aged 45-59 years with active or convalescent COVID-19.

This clone was seen a single time. V usage is TRBV12-5 and J usage is TRBJ1-2; D might be TRBD1 (6 bases). Trimming removed 6 bases at V and 3 bases at J, with 11 bases between. The CDR3 extends over 13 amino acids. The germline gives CDR1 LGHNT, CDR2 FRNRAP. This CDR3 is CASGLDRYYGYTF. In DNA form, the CDR3 reads TGTGCTAGTGGCCTCGACAGGTACTATGGCTACACCTTC. The whole variable domain, remainder taken from reference TRBV12-5 and TRBJ1-2, is DARVTQTPRHKVTEMGQEVTMRCQPILGHNTVFWYRQTMMQGLELLAYFRNRAPLDDSGMPKDRFSAEMPDATLATLKIQPSEPRDSAVYFCASGLDRYYGYTFGSGTRLTVV.

The sample holds one count of this clone. The chain links TRBV30 to TRBJ1-3; TRBD1 is a possible D gene (6 bases). The length of the CDR3 is 14 residues. The V gene's germline CDR1 is GTSNPN and CDR2 SVGIG (reference sequence). The germline V and J ends were trimmed by 0 bases and 8 bases, with 14 bases remaining between them. Written as DNA, the CDR3 is TGTGCCTGGAGTGTACAGGGTATAGAGGACACCATATATTTT. Its protein product is CAWSVQGIEDTIYF.

The V call is TRBV9, the J call TRBJ2-2; D possibly corresponds to TRBD2 (6 bases). There are 15 residues in the CDR3. Germline V gene lookup returns CDR1 SGDLS and CDR2 YYNGEE. V lost 4 bases, J lost 3 bases, and 13 bases lay in between. CDR3 coding DNA: TGTGCCAGCAGCTCGGGGGACGGGGACACCGGGGAGCTGTTTTTT. Its protein product is CASSSGDGDTGELFF.

The chain uses TRBV4-2 and TRBJ1-3; TRBD1 might be the D (5 bases). CDR3 length: 15 amino acids. Per the germline V gene, CDR1 is LGHNA and CDR2 is YNFKEQ. V shed 3 bases and J shed 4 bases, with 13 bases lying between them. CDR3 DNA: TGTGCCAGCAGCCAGGGGCCACAGTCAGGAAACACCATATATTTT. It codes for CASSQGPQSGNTIYF.

The genes are TRBV7-3 and TRBJ2-1; 8 bases align to TRBD2. CDR1 SGHTA and CDR2 FQGTGA come from the germline V gene. Unmatched junction bases numbered 14, after V lost 5 bases and J lost 5 bases. This CDR3 has 17 amino acids. The CDR3 DNA reads as TGTGCCAGCAGCCAAGGAGTAGCGGGGACGGCGGACAATGAGCAGTTCTTC. Its translation: CASSQGVAGTADNEQFF.

This CDR3 reads CASREVDEQFF. In nucleotides, the CDR3 is TGTGCCAGCAGGGAGGTGGATGAGCAGTTCTTC. V usage is TRBV12-3 or TRBV12-4 and J usage is TRBJ2-1; D perhaps matches TRBD2 (5 bases). Deletions cut 6 bases from V and 8 bases from J, with 8 bases between. This CDR3 has 11 amino acids.

V gene TRBV7-9 combines with J gene TRBJ2-4; a possible D gene is TRBD2 (6 bases). In germline, CDR1 is SEHNR, CDR2 FQNEAQ (reference sequence). The V and J ends lost 0 bases and 2 bases respectively, with 8 bases between them. This CDR3 spans 15 amino acids. Written as DNA, the CDR3 is TGTGCCAGCAGCTTAGCCCGGGGGTCCAAAAACATTCAGTACTTC. Amino acid sequence: CASSLARGSKNIQYF.

The CDR3 coding sequence is TGTGCCAGCAGCTTAGCCCAGGGTAACTCTGGAAACACCATATATTTT. Protein: CASSLAQGNSGNTIYF. The rearrangement links TRBV7-6 to TRBJ1-3; possibly TRBD1 for D (5 bases). The CDR3 spans 16 residues. The germline V and J ends were trimmed by 0 bases and 0 bases, with 9 bases remaining between them. Looked up from germline, CDR1 is SGHVS and CDR2 is FNYEAQ.

The rearrangement joins TRBV7-3 to TRBJ2-6; 7 bases fit TRBD2. From germline, CDR1 is SGHTA and CDR2 FQGTGA. This CDR3 has 16 residues. Germline trimming cut 2 bases from V and 1 base from J; bases unmatched to any gene: 2. This CDR3 reads CASSLVAGSGANVLTF. The CDR3 DNA reads as TGTGCCAGCAGCTTAGTAGCGGGTTCTGGGGCCAACGTCCTGACTTTC.

The sample holds one count of this clone. V gene TRBV7-3 combines with J gene TRBJ1-6; 7 bases map to TRBD1. The CDR3 sequence is 15 residues long. Per germline, CDR1 SGHTA and CDR2 FQGTGA. Losses at the gene ends were 2 bases for V and 6 bases for J; bases not matched to a gene: 4. The CDR3 DNA reads TGTGCCAGCAGCTTAGGACAGGCGCTTAATTCACCCCTCCACTTT. Translated: CASSLGQALNSPLHF.

This clone was picked up one time. The rearrangement uses TRBV10-3 and TRBJ2-7; 9 bases line up with TRBD1. The CDR3 spans 14 residues. Per germline, CDR1 ENHRY and CDR2 SYGVKD. V was pared by 8 bases and J by 3 bases, with 8 bases of the junction left unmatched. CDR3 sequence: CAILNRGRDYEQYF. In DNA, the CDR3 is TGTGCCATCTTAAACAGGGGGCGCGACTACGAGCAGTACTTC.

This rearrangement joins TRBV3-1 (or the pseudogene TRBV3-2) to TRBJ2-6; D is undetermined. Germline V CDR1 and CDR2: LGHDT, YNNKEL (reference sequence). V was cut by 4 bases and J by 0 bases, with 7 bases left in between. The CDR3 covers 15 residues. The CDR3 DNA reads TGTGCCAGCAGCCGGTCTATCTCTGGGGCCAACGTCCTGACTTTC. Its translation is CASSRSISGANVLTF.

The V and J genes are TRBV7-2 and TRBJ2-3, with 11 bases lining up with TRBD2. The CDR3 is made up of 18 amino acids. CDR1 SGHTA and CDR2 FQGNSA come from the germline V gene. The trim removed 2 bases at V and 4 bases at J, leaving 11 bases unmatched. CDR3 protein: CASSLRARRLAGSDTQYF. The CDR3 DNA reads TGTGCCAGCAGCTTACGCGCGCGCAGACTAGCGGGGTCAGATACGCAGTATTTT.

The V gene is TRBV7-2, the J gene TRBJ2-7, with D possibly being TRBD1 (6 bases). The CDR3 has 14 amino acids. Trimming took 5 bases from V and 7 from J, leaving 18 bases between them. Germline CDR1 and CDR2: SGHTA and FQGNSA. CDR3 residues: CASSPDRQTWEQYF. The CDR3, as DNA: TGTGCCAGCAGCCCGGACAGACAGACGTGGGAGCAGTACTTC.

This chain connects TRBV29-1 to TRBJ2-5, with 9 bases identical to TRBD2. CDR3 length equals 12 residues. Germline trimming cut 7 bases from V and 4 bases from J; bases unmatched to any gene: 4. Germline-derived CDR1 and CDR2 are SQVTM and ANQGSEA. The CDR3 region is CSEAGGGETQYF. CDR3 DNA sequence: TGCAGCGAGGCGGGGGGGGGAGAGACCCAGTACTTC.

The V gene is TRBV7-8, the J gene TRBJ1-2, with TRBD1 identical over 7 bases. The CDR3 runs 15 residues. CDR1 and CDR2 from the germline V gene are SGHVS and FQNEAQ. V dropped 5 bases and J dropped 7; count of bases not matched to a gene: 13. CDR3 sequence reads: CASSPGQPNLLGYTF. The CDR3 DNA sequence: TGTGCCAGCAGCCCGGGACAGCCGAATTTGCTTGGCTACACCTTC. Full variable domain (outside the CDR3, taken from reference TRBV7-8 and TRBJ1-2): GAGVSQSPRYKVAKRGQDVALRCDPISGHVSLFWYQQALGQGPEFLTYFQNEAQLDKSGLPSDRFFAERPEGSVSTLKIQRTQQEDSAVYLCASSPGQPNLLGYTFGSGTRLTVV.

The chain combines TRBV23-1 with TRBJ2-5; a weak D match, TRBD1 (5 bases). TRBV23-1 falls under the ORF class, with uncertain function. The CDR3 totals 16 residues. The ends were cut back, 10 bases at V and 3 bases at J, with 24 bases in the middle. CDR3 sequence: CATTVPNRSRKETQYF. DNA for the CDR3: TGCGCCACCACCGTACCGAACAGGAGCCGGAAAGAGACCCAGTACTTC.

V usage is TRBV9 and J usage is TRBJ1-2, with a tentative D call TRBD1 (5 bases). Germline V CDR1 and CDR2: SGDLS, YYNGEE. CDR3 length: 15 residues. Trimming shortened V by 0 bases and J by 4 bases, and 13 bases separated the two germline ends. The DNA for the CDR3 is TGTGCCAGCAGCGTAGCGGGCAGGGCGAGCTATGGCTACACCTTC. This encodes CASSVAGRASYGYTF.

Notes on this clone: The junction departs from the called germline gene at one end, perhaps through a read error. The CDR3 sequence is CASSLGAGGPGNEQFF. CDR3 DNA sequence: TGTGCTAGCAGCTTAGGAGCGGGGGGGCCGGGAAATGAGCAGTTCTTC. J is TRBJ2-1 and V is TRBV7-7; 10 bases line up with TRBD2. The CDR3 is made up of 16 amino acids. The germline V gene encodes CDR1 SSHAT and CDR2 FNYEAQ (reference sequence).

The chain combines TRBV5-1 with TRBJ1-1, with D maybe TRBD1 (6 bases). Between the trimmed V and J ends, which lost 5 bases and 0 bases, there was a span of 14 bases. This CDR3 region has 15 residues. The germline V gene encodes CDR1 SGHRS and CDR2 YFSETQ. The chain's CDR3 is CASRLWTDLNTEAFF. Written as DNA, the CDR3 is TGCGCCAGCAGACTCTGGACAGATCTGAACACTGAAGCTTTCTTT. Looking up the rest from reference TRBV5-1 and TRBJ1-1 gives the full variable domain: KAGVTQTPRYLIKTRGQQVTLSCSPISGHRSVSWYQQTPGQGLQFLFEYFSETQRNKGNFPGRFSGRQFSNSRSEMNVSTLELGDSALYLCASRLWTDLNTEAFFGQGTRLTVV.

The chain has TRBV18 and TRBJ1-1; D possibly corresponds to TRBD1 (6 bases). CDR3 length: 13 amino acids. Germline CDR1 KGHSH, CDR2 LQKENI. Trimming took off 0 bases at V and 4 bases at J, with 6 bases between the two ends. The CDR3 nucleotides are TGTGCCAGCTCACCACCAGGGGGCACTGAAGCTTTCTTT. It codes for CASSPPGGTEAFF.

The rearrangement uses TRBV2 and TRBJ1-1, with D perhaps matching TRBD1 (5 bases). V lost 6 bases to trimming and J lost 4 bases, with 15 bases between them. The CDR3 totals 14 residues. Germline assignment: CDR1 SNHLY and CDR2 FYNNEI. Here the CDR3 reads CASRIREGSTEAFF. Written as DNA, the CDR3 is TGTGCCAGCAGAATCAGGGAAGGAAGCACTGAAGCTTTCTTT.

The CDR3 nucleotides read TGTGCCAGTAGTATTACAGGGGGCGGGTCCGCAGATACGCAGTATTTT. Its translation: CASSITGGGSADTQYF. The gene calls are TRBV19 and TRBJ2-3; 9 nucleotides agree with TRBD1. Germline V gives CDR1 LNHDA, CDR2 SQIVND (reference sequence). CDR3 length: 16 amino acids. With 3 bases clipped from V and 4 bases from J, the junction kept 8 bases outside the gene matches.

The chain joins TRBV6-2 or TRBV6-3 to TRBJ1-5; 7 bases line up with TRBD1. The junction had 10 bases not matched to a gene; V was cut back by 5 bases and J by 6 bases. Germline lookup yields CDR1 MNHEY and CDR2 SVGEGT. The CDR3 loop spans 15 amino acids. CDR3 protein: CASSHNPDRVQPQHF. The CDR3 DNA reads TGTGCCAGCAGTCACAACCCCGACAGGGTTCAGCCCCAGCATTTT.